This T cell receptor (beta chain) was identified in a study of T cell responses to AZD1222 COVID-19 vaccine. Study conclusions and caveats: In a largely white British group with more females than males, clonal diversity was possibly underestimated. Nearly half of spike-specific TCRs reportedly target variant regions that are unmutated in the B.1.351 and B.1.1.7 variants.

Using immunoSEQ multiplex PCR, the repertoire was profiled, and TCRdb retains in-frame clones only, with some absent. The table lists about 140,000 clones, 70% to 90% of them singletons. As for this clone: Its antigen is still unknown.

With 4 bases removed from V and 2 bases from J, the gap between germline ends came to 10 bases. Germline V lookup: CDR1 SGHTA, CDR2 FQGNSA. The CDR3 runs 14 residues. This rearrangement joins TRBV7-2 to TRBJ2-3; D gene unclear. The sequence was collected from an adult in good health. The sample was peripheral blood, taken on day 0 of AZD1222 vaccination. The CDR3 loop reads CASSSPRPTDTQYF. CDR3 coding DNA: TGTGCCAGCAGCTCCCCCAGACCCACAGATACGCAGTATTTT.